A selection of T cell receptor beta chains follows, all from one sample in a study of blood T cell repertoires in COVID-19. The protocol was immunoSEQ multiplex PCR, while the TCRdb copy is restricted to in-frame clones and leaves out a portion. The sample shows about 340,000 clones, 88% of them seen only once. The sequencing input was peripheral blood. Receptors originate from a woman in her 70s with COVID-19, enrolled during active disease. The conserved cysteine and the conserved F or W are not part of the CDR3 here. Fields, in order: CDR3 protein, V gene, J gene.

ASRLEGDQDEQF,TRBV5-3,TRBJ2-1
AISDPGRGSSYEQY,TRBV10-3,TRBJ2-7
ASTRQGLSTDTQY,TRBV9,TRBJ2-3
ASSLTSGGELF,TRBV12-3/TRBV12-4,TRBJ2-2
ASSLSVQFIFSGANVLT,TRBV27,TRBJ2-6
ASSESRQGRRYT,TRBV6-1,TRBJ1-2
ASTATPGGPDTQY,TRBV6-5,TRBJ2-3
AWNRDRGGSYNSPLH,TRBV30,TRBJ1-6
ASSLDLGAYEQY,TRBV11-2,TRBJ2-7
ASSVRDRDNSPLH,TRBV9,TRBJ1-6
ATSGTKGARFNEQF,TRBV24-1,TRBJ2-1
ASSIGRNYGYT,TRBV19,TRBJ1-2
ASSITGVNNEQF,TRBV19,TRBJ2-1
ASEDPSGGAYEQY,TRBV7-9,TRBJ2-7
ASKGGQATEAF,TRBV9,TRBJ1-1
ASSAPRQGPLSGNTIY,TRBV19,TRBJ1-3
ASSGLTGFYGYT,TRBV9,TRBJ1-2
ASSSRLVSSTDTQY,TRBV7-3,TRBJ2-3
ASSGQGAASGNTIY,TRBV2,TRBJ1-3
ASSLAVAGAAGEQF,TRBV7-2,TRBJ2-1
ASSPSDSANSPLH,TRBV2,TRBJ1-6
ASSLAPGTGGDIQY,TRBV5-1,TRBJ2-4
ASSQSGPDTQY,TRBV4-1,TRBJ2-3
ASSPHPTRREEQF,TRBV7-3,TRBJ2-1
ASSSWDIDLTNYGYT,TRBV7-2,TRBJ1-2
ASSSGGLQGWEKLF,TRBV11-2,TRBJ1-4
ASSLDRGNTEAF,TRBV19,TRBJ1-1
ASSLGQGSYNEQF,TRBV6-5,TRBJ2-1
ASSLAQKTNEKLF,TRBV7-2,TRBJ1-4
ASSLRSGERAKNIQY,TRBV11-2,TRBJ2-4
ASSPDFPGDGYT,TRBV18,TRBJ1-2
ASSRYNGGKADTEAF,TRBV13,TRBJ1-1
ASSQDLFNSPLH,TRBV3-1/TRBV3-2,TRBJ1-6
ASSLQGAGYQPQH,TRBV27,TRBJ1-5
ASRQLPGELF,TRBV27,TRBJ2-2
ASSRTGSPDTQY,TRBV9,TRBJ2-3
ASSLDQGTEAF,TRBV6-6,TRBJ1-1
ASSATGLGQPQH,TRBV5-8,TRBJ1-5
ASSILNEQF,TRBV19,TRBJ2-1
ASSDDSSGNTIY,TRBV4-3,TRBJ1-3
ASSPPGWRGSPYEQY,TRBV18,TRBJ2-7
ASSLGQGAGEQF,TRBV5-1,TRBJ2-1
SVGEDTPGTYEQY,TRBV29-1,TRBJ2-7
ASSFATLKGGTGELF,TRBV7-8,TRBJ2-2
AINGQGDNEQF,TRBV10-3,TRBJ2-1
ATSDLSGGAPGELF,TRBV24-1,TRBJ2-2
ASTPRGRGAQETQY,TRBV7-2,TRBJ2-5
ASGYYRGREMVT,TRBV6-5,TRBJ1-2
ASSILGRGEKLF,TRBV19,TRBJ1-4
ASSARGSPLH,TRBV7-2,TRBJ1-6
ASMPTGSYGYT,TRBV5-4,TRBJ1-2
ASSISRDSETQY,TRBV18,TRBJ2-5
ASSFNSYEQY,TRBV7-8,TRBJ2-7
ASSLQGLPKRAQY,TRBV27,TRBJ2-5